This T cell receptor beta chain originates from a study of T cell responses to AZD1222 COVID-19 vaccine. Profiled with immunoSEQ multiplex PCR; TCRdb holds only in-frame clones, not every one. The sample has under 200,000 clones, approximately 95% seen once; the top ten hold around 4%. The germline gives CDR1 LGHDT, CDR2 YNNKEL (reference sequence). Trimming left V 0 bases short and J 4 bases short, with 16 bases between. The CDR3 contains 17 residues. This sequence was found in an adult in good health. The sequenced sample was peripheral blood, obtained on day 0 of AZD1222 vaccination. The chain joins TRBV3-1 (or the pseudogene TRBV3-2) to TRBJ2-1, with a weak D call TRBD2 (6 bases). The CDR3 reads CASSQDVGTGGYNEQFF. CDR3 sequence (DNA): TGTGCCAGCAGCCAAGATGTGGGGACTGGGGGATACAATGAGCAGTTCTTC.